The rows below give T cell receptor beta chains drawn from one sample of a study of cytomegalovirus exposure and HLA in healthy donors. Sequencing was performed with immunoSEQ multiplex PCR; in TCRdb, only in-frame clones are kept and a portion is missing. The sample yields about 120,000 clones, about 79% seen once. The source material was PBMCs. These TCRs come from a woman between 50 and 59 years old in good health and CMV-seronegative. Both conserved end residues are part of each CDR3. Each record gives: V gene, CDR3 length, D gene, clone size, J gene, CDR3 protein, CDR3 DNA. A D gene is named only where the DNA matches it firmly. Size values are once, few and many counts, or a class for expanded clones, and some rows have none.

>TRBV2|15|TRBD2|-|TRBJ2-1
CASSGGASGAHEQFF
TGTGCCAGCAGTGGGGGGGCTAGCGGGGCCCATGAGCAGTTCTTC
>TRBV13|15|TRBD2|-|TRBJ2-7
CASSPGTSGKYEQYF
TGTGCCAGCAGCCCAGGGACTAGCGGTAAATACGAGCAGTACTTC
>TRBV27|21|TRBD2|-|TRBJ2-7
CASSRVLSGSLPFSPLNEQYF
TGTGCCAGCAGCAGGGTTCTGAGCGGGAGTCTACCTTTTTCCCCTTTGAACGAGCAGTACTTC
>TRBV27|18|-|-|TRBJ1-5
CANPARGAGGGGNQPQHF
TGTGCCAACCCGGCCCGGGGGGCGGGGGGAGGGGGCAATCAGCCCCAGCATTTT
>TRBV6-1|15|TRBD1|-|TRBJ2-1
CASSEAWGQVDEQFF
TGTGCCAGCAGTGAAGCGTGGGGACAGGTCGACGAGCAGTTCTTC
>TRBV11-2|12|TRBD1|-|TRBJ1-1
CASSSRDRNPFF
TGTGCCAGCAGCTCCCGGGACAGGAATCCTTTCTTT
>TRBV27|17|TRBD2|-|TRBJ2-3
CASRRPGLAGGADTQYF
TGTGCCAGCAGACGCCCGGGACTAGCGGGAGGTGCAGATACGCAGTATTTT
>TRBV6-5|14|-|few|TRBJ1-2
CASSPIQGLWGYTF
TGTGCCAGCAGTCCGATCCAGGGGCTGTGGGGCTACACCTTC
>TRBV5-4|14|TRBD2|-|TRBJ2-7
CASSSGLEGYEQYF
TGTGCCAGCAGCTCCGGACTAGAAGGATACGAGCAGTACTTC
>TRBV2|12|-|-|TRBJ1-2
CASSGAAYGYTF
TGTGCCAGCAGTGGGGCAGCCTATGGCTACACCTTC
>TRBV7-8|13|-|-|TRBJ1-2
CASSRTQSYGYTF
TGTGCCAGCAGCCGGACTCAATCCTATGGCTACACCTTC
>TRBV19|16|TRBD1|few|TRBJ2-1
CASSPRGQGVENEQFF
TGTGCCAGTAGTCCCCGGGGACAGGGGGTGGAAAATGAGCAGTTCTTC
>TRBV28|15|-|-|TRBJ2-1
CASSFGGRATNEQFF
TGTGCCAGCAGTTTCGGGGGGCGAGCAACTAATGAGCAGTTCTTC
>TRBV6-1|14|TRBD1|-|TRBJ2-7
CANWARDSIYEQYF
TGTGCCAACTGGGCTCGGGACAGTATCTACGAGCAGTACTTC
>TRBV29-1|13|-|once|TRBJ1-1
CSVDGQGHTEAFF
TGCAGCGTTGATGGCCAGGGCCACACTGAAGCTTTCTTT
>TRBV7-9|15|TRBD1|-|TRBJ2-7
CASSFWTGEFYEQYF
TGTGCCAGCAGCTTCTGGACAGGGGAGTTCTACGAGCAGTACTTC
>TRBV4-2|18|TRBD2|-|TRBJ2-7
CASSQEGLAGRYSYEQYF
TGTGCCAGCAGCCAAGAGGGACTAGCGGGACGATACTCCTACGAGCAGTACTTC
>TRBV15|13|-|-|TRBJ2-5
CATSRETRETQYF
TGTGCCACCAGCAGGGAGACTCGAGAGACCCAGTACTTC
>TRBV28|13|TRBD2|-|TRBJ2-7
CASSLAGVYEQYF
TGTGCCAGCAGTCTAGCGGGAGTGTACGAGCAGTACTTC
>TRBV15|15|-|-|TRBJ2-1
CATSRRGSSVDEQFF
TGTGCCACCAGCAGACGGGGTTCGTCCGTGGATGAGCAGTTCTTC
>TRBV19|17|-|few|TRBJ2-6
CASSMGSLLSGANVLTF
TGTGCCAGTAGTATGGGGAGTTTACTCTCTGGGGCCAACGTCCTGACTTTC
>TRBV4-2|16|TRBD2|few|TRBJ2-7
CASSQDLGTSAYEQYF
TGTGCCAGCAGCCAAGATTTAGGGACTAGCGCTTACGAGCAGTACTTC
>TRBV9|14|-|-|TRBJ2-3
CASSPEEGTDTQYF
TGTGCCAGCAGCCCTGAAGAGGGAACAGATACGCAGTATTTT
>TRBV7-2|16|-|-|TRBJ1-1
CASSLGGEGRVARAFF
TGTGCCAGCAGCTTAGGGGGGGAGGGGAGAGTTGCTCGAGCTTTCTTT
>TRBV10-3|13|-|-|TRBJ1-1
CAISGSQETEAFF
TGTGCCATCAGTGGATCACAGGAGACTGAAGCTTTCTTT
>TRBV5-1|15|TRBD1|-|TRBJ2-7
CASSSGPGQTYEQYF
TGCGCCAGCAGCTCGGGGCCGGGACAGACCTACGAGCAGTACTTC
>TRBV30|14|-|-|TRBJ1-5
CAWSTRAGNQPQHF
TGTGCCTGGAGTACCAGGGCAGGCAATCAGCCCCAGCATTTT